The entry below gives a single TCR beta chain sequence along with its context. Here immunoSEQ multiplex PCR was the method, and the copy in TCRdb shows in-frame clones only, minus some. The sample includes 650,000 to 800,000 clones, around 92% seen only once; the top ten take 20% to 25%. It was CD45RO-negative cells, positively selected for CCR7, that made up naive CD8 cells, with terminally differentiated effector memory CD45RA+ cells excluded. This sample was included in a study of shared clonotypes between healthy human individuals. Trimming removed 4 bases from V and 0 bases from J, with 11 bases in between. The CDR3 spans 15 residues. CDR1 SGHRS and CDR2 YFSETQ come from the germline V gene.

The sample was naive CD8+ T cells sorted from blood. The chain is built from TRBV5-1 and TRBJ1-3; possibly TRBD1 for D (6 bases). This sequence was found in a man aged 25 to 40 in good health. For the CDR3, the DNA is TGCGCCAGCAGCGCCAGGGGCCACTCTGGAAACACCATATATTTT. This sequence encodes CASSARGHSGNTIYF.